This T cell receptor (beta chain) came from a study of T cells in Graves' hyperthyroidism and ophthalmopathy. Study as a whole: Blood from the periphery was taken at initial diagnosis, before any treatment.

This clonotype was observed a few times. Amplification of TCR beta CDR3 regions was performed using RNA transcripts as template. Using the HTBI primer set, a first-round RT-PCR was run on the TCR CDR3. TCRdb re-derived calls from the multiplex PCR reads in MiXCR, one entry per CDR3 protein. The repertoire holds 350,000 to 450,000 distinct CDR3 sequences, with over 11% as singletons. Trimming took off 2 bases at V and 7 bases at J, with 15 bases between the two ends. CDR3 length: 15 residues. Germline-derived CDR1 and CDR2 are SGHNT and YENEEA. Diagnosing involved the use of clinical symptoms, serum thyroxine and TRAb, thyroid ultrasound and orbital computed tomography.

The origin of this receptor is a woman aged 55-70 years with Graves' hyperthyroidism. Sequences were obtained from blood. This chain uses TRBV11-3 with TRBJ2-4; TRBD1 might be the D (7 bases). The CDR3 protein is CASSLFGAGGNIQYF. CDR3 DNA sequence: TGTGCCAGCAGCTTATTTGGTGCAGGGGGGAACATTCAGTACTTC.